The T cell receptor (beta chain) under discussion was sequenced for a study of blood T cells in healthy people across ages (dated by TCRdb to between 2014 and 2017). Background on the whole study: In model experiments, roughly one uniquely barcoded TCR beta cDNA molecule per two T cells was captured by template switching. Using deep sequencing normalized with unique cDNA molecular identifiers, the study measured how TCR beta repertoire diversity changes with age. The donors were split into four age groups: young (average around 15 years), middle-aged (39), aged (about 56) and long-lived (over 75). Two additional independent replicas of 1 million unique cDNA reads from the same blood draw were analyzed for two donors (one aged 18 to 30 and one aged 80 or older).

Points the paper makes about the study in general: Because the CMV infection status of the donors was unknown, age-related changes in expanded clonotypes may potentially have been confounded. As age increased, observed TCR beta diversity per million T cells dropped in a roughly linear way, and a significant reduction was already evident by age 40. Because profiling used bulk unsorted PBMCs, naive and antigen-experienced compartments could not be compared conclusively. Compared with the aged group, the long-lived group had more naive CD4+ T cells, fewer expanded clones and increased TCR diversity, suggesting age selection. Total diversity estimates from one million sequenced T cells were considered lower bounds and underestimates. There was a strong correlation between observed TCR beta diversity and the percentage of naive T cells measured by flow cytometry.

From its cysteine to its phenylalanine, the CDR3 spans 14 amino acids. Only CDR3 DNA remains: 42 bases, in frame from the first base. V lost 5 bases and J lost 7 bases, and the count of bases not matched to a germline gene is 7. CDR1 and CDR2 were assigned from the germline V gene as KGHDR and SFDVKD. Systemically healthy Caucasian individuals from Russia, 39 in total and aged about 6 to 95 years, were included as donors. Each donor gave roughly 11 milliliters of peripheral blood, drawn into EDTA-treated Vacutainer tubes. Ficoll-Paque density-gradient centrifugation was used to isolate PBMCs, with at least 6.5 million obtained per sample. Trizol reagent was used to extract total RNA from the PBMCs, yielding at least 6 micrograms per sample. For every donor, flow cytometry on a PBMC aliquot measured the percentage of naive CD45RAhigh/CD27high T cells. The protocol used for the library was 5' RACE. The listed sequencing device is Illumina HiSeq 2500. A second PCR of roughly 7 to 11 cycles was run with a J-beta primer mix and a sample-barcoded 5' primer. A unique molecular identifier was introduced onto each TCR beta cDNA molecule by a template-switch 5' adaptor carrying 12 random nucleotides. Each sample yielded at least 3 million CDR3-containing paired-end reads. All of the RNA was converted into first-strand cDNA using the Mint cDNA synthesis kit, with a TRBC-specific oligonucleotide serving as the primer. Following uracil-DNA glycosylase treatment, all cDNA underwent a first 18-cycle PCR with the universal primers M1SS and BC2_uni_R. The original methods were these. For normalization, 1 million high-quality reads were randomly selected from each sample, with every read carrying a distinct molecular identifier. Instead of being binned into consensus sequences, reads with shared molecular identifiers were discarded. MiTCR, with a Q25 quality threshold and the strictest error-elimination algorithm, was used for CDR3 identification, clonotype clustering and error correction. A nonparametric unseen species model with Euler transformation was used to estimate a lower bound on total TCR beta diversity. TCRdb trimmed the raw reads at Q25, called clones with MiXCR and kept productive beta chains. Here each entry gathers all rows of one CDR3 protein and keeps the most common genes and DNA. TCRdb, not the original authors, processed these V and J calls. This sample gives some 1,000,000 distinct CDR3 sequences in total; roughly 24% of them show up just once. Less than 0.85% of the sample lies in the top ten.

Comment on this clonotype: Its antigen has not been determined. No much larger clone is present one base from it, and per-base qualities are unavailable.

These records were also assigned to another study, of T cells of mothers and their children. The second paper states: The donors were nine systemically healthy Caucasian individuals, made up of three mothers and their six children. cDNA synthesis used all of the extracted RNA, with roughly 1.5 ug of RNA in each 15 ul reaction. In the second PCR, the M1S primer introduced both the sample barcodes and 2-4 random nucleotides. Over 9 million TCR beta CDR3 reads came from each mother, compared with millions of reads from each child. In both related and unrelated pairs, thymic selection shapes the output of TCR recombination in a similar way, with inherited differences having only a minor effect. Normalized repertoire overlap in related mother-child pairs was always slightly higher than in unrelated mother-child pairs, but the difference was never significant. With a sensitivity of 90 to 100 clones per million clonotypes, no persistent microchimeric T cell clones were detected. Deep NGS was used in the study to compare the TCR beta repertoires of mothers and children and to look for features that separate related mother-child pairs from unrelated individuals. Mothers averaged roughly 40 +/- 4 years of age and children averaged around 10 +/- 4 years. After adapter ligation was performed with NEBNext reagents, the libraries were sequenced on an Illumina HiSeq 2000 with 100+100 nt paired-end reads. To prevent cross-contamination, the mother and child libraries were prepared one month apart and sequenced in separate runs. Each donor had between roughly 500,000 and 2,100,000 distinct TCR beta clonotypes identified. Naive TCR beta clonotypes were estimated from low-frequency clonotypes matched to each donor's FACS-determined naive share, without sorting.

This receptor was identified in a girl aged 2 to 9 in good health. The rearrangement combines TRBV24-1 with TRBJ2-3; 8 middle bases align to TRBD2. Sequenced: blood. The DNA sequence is TGTGCCACCAGTGTAAATAGCGGGGCAAATACGCAGTATTTT. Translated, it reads CATSVNSGANTQYF.